Listed below are T cell receptor beta chains from one sample, sequenced in a study of blood T cell repertoires in COVID-19. The assay was immunoSEQ multiplex PCR, and TCRdb's table has in-frame clones only and misses some. The sample gives some 500,000 clones, 85% to 90% of which show up once; 1.8% is in the top ten. What was sequenced was PBMCs or T cells enriched from blood (not recorded which). The receptors stem from a middle-aged woman who had recovered from COVID-19. The CDR3 runs from the conserved cysteine through the conserved F or W. D genes are given only for firm matches. Where a row states a size, it is once, few, many or the class of an expanded clone; other rows omit it.

v_gene	abundance	j_gene	d_gene	CDR3aa	CDR3nt
TRBV5-5	NA	TRBJ2-1	NA	CASIGNYGVNEQFF	TGTGCCAGCATTGGGAACTACGGGGTCAATGAGCAGTTCTTC
TRBV21-1	once	TRBJ2-1	NA	CASSKWTSGSWDNEQFF	TGTGCCAGCAGCAAATGGACTAGCGGAAGCTGGGACAATGAGCAGTTCTTC
TRBV11-2	NA	TRBJ2-7	NA	CASSPPRAGSYEQYF	TGTGCCAGCAGCCCCCCTCGCGCGGGATCCTACGAGCAGTACTTC
TRBV5-8	NA	TRBJ1-2	NA	CASSSNAAGWSYTF	TGTGCCAGCAGCTCGAACGCAGCAGGGTGGAGCTACACCTTC
TRBV6-5	NA	TRBJ1-1	NA	CASRVQGGHTEAFF	TGTGCCAGCAGGGTACAGGGCGGGCACACTGAAGCTTTCTTT
TRBV5-1	NA	TRBJ2-7	NA	CASSPRTGYEQYF	TGCGCCAGCAGCCCTCGAACGGGCTACGAGCAGTACTTC
TRBV11-2	NA	TRBJ2-7	NA	CASSLELRATYEQYF	TGTGCCAGCAGCTTAGAACTGAGGGCGACCTACGAGCAGTACTTC
TRBV2	NA	TRBJ2-1	TRBD2	CASSAEGLAGENEQFF	TGTGCCAGCAGCGCCGAGGGGCTAGCGGGAGAAAATGAGCAGTTCTTC
TRBV4-3	NA	TRBJ1-1	NA	CASSQVRGVTFF	TGCGCCAGCAGCCAAGTCCGGGGGGTTACTTTCTTT
TRBV7-2	NA	TRBJ2-7	NA	CASSPRDFSYEQYF	TGTGCCAGCAGCCCTCGGGACTTCTCCTACGAGCAGTACTTC
TRBV29-1	NA	TRBJ2-1	NA	CSYGVSASEQFF	TGCAGCTACGGGGTTTCGGCCTCCGAGCAGTTCTTC
TRBV4-2	NA	TRBJ2-5	TRBD1	CASSQSRGNLETQYF	TGTGCCAGCAGCCAGAGCAGGGGGAACTTGGAGACCCAGTACTTC
TRBV7-9	NA	TRBJ1-1	TRBD1	CASSSKSTGDFEAFF	TGTGCCAGCAGCTCCAAAAGCACAGGGGACTTTGAAGCTTTCTTT
TRBV7-6	NA	TRBJ2-5	NA	CASSPRRGEGRGTQYF	TGTGCCAGCAGCCCACGTAGGGGGGAGGGCCGGGGGACCCAGTACTTC
TRBV12-1	NA	TRBJ2-7	NA	CASSFWARTRNYEQYF	TGTGCCAGCAGCTTCTGGGCGAGGACTAGAAACTACGAGCAGTACTTC
TRBV5-4	NA	TRBJ2-1	TRBD2	CASRMVAGGSNEQFF	TGTGCCAGCAGAATGGTAGCGGGAGGATCCAATGAGCAGTTCTTC
TRBV11-2	NA	TRBJ2-7	NA	CASSLDRGKGGGFYEQYF	TGTGCCAGCAGCTTAGATCGTGGTAAAGGGGGGGGCTTCTACGAGCAGTACTTC
TRBV4-2	NA	TRBJ2-7	TRBD2	CASSAWTSRGDEQYF	TGTGCCAGCAGCGCCTGGACTAGCCGGGGTGACGAGCAGTACTTC
TRBV19	NA	TRBJ2-1	TRBD2	CASSIELADNEQFF	TGTGCCAGTAGTATTGAACTAGCGGACAATGAGCAGTTCTTC
TRBV6-4	NA	TRBJ2-3	TRBD1	CATRRDRVADTQYF	TGTGCCACCCGAAGGGACAGGGTCGCAGATACGCAGTATTTT
TRBV19	NA	TRBJ2-2	NA	CASSDNRVTGELFF	TGTGCCAGTAGTGACAACAGGGTCACCGGGGAGCTGTTTTTT
TRBV5-1	NA	TRBJ2-7	NA	CASSLKTTSMEQYF	TGCGCCAGCAGCTTGAAAACAACCTCAATGGAGCAGTACTTC
TRBV9	NA	TRBJ1-6	NA	CASSVGTDGSPLHF	TGTGCCAGCAGCGTAGGGACAGACGGTTCACCCCTCCACTTT
TRBV7-9	few	TRBJ2-2	NA	CASSLSGSGAGELFF	TGTGCCAGCAGCTTAAGTGGGAGTGGGGCCGGGGAGCTGTTTTTT
TRBV12-5	NA	TRBJ1-6	NA	CASGLISNSPLHF	TGTGCTAGTGGTTTGATTAGTAATTCACCCCTCCACTTT
TRBV27	once	TRBJ2-7	TRBD2	CASSSYTSGGYEQYF	TGTGCCAGCAGTTCTTACACTAGCGGGGGCTACGAGCAGTACTTC
TRBV4-2	NA	TRBJ1-2	NA	CASSQDRALQDRYGYTF	TGTGCCAGCAGCCAAGATCGGGCTTTACAGGACCGATATGGCTACACCTTC
TRBV18	NA	TRBJ1-2	NA	CASSPSLQGYFF	TGTGCCAGCTCACCTAGTCTACAGGGCTACTTCTTC
TRBV7-2	NA	TRBJ2-2	TRBD2	CASSRLSGGTSNTGELFF	TGTGCCAGCAGCCGCTTATCGGGGGGGACCTCAAACACCGGGGAGCTGTTTTTT
TRBV20-1	NA	TRBJ2-3	NA	CSARVTDTQYF	TGCAGTGCTAGAGTAACTGATACGCAGTATTTT
TRBV18	few	TRBJ2-7	NA	CASSPLRGTEGEQYF	TGTGCCAGCTCACCACTTCGCGGGACGGAGGGCGAGCAGTACTTC
TRBV7-9	NA	TRBJ1-2	NA	CASSFLSREGYTF	TGTGCCAGCAGCTTTTTGTCCCGGGAAGGCTACACCTTC
TRBV4-1	once	TRBJ1-6	NA	CASSYQIPLGAGNSPLHF	TGCGCCAGCAGCTACCAGATCCCTCTGGGGGCTGGTAATTCACCCCTCCACTTT
TRBV5-1	NA	TRBJ2-3	NA	CASSLADPGTDTQYF	TGCGCCAGCAGCTTAGCGGACCCCGGCACAGATACGCAGTATTTT
TRBV21-1	NA	TRBJ2-5	NA	CASRSPGLAVSTQETQYF	TGTGCCAGCAGATCTCCGGGACTAGCCGTAAGCACTCAAGAGACCCAGTACTTC
TRBV15	NA	TRBJ2-7	NA	CATSSLPSGSSYEQYF	TGTGCCACCAGCAGCCTCCCATCGGGTAGCTCCTACGAGCAGTACTTC
TRBV27	NA	TRBJ1-1	TRBD1	CASSFGGGYTEAFF	TGTGCCAGCAGTTTCGGAGGGGGCTACACTGAAGCTTTCTTT
TRBV12-3/TRBV12-4	NA	TRBJ2-1	TRBD1	CASLRGQYNEQFF	TGTGCCAGCCTACGGGGACAGTACAATGAGCAGTTCTTC
TRBV9	NA	TRBJ1-3	NA	CASSVGGRDSGNTIYF	TGTGCCAGCAGCGTAGGAGGGAGGGACTCTGGAAACACCATATATTTT
TRBV6-5	NA	TRBJ2-3	NA	CASGSPFTDTQYF	TGTGCCAGCGGCTCTCCTTTCACAGATACGCAGTATTTT
TRBV10-3	NA	TRBJ2-7	NA	CATSPRGQDEQYF	TGTGCCACCTCACCTCGGGGTCAGGACGAGCAGTACTTC
TRBV4-1	NA	TRBJ1-5	TRBD1	CASSVPGTGRFVQPQHF	TGCGCCAGCAGCGTGCCCGGGACAGGGAGGTTCGTTCAGCCCCAGCATTTT
TRBV3-1/TRBV3-2	NA	TRBJ2-5	NA	CASSQTGRETQYF	TGTGCCAGCAGCCAAACAGGAAGGGAGACCCAGTACTTC
TRBV9	NA	TRBJ2-7	TRBD1	CASSVGPDREYEQYF	TGTGCCAGCAGCGTAGGGCCGGACAGGGAATACGAGCAGTACTTC
TRBV18	NA	TRBJ2-2	NA	CASSPLNRLANTGELFF	TGTGCCAGCTCACCACTCAACAGACTAGCGAACACCGGGGAGCTGTTTTTT